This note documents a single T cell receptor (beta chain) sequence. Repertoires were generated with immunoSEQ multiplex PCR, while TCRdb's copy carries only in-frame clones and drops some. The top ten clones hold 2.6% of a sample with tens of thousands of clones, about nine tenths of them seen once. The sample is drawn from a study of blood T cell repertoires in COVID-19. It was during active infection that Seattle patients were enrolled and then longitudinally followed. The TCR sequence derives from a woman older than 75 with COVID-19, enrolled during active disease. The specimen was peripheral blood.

The CDR3 region has the DNA TGTGCCAGCTCCTGGGGACAGGGACAAGAGACCCAGTACTTC. It yields the protein CASSWGQGQETQYF. The chain uses TRBV18 and TRBJ2-5, with 9 positions matching TRBD1. V lost 6 bases and J lost 2; bases outside the gene matches: 4. The CDR3 has 14 amino acids. Germline V lookup: CDR1 KGHSH, CDR2 LQKENI.